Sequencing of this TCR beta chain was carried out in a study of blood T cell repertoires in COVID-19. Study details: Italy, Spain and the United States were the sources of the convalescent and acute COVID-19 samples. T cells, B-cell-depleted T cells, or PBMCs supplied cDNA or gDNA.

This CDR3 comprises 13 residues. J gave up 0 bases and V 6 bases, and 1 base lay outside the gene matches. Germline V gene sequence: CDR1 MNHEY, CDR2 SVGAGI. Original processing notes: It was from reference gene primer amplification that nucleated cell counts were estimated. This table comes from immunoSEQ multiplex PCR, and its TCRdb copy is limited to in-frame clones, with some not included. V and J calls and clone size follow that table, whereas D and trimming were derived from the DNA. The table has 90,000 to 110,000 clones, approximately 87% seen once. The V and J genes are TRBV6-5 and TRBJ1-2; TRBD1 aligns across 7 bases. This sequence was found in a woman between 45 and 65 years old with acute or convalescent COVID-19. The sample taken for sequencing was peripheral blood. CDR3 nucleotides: TGTGCCAGCAGGGACAGGACTAACTATGGCTACACCTTC. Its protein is CASRDRTNYGYTF.